A single TCR beta chain is shown here with its context. The antigen remains undetermined. TCR beta VDJ and CDR3 were profiled, and genomic DNA was the template. TCRdb re-called the reads through MiXCR, storing one row per CDR3 protein. There are about 180,000 distinct CDR3 sequences in the sample; 45% to 50% occur only once, and approximately 3% lies in the top ten. The data are from a study of CD8+CD57+ T cells in acquired aplastic anemia. On the study more broadly: For CD4+ cells, healthy donors had an average of approximately 10 million reads.

General study points: Patient and control CD8+ Simpson's diversity was not significantly different. Between patients and controls, about 31 CD8+ CDR3 sequences were found in common.

The germline V gene encodes CDR1 MDHEN and CDR2 SYDVKM. Trimming removed 1 base from V and 7 bases from J; junction bases left unmatched: 11. This CDR3 is 16 amino acids long. This chain uses TRBV28 with TRBJ1-2; 8 bases map to TRBD1. Sequenced: sorted CD4+, CD8+, or CD8+CD57+ T cells (not recorded which) from PBMCs. This clonotype originated in a human donor in good health. Here the CDR3 reads CASSLSLVRGQSGYTF. CDR3 DNA sequence: TGTGCCAGCAGTTTATCGCTTGTCAGGGGGCAGAGTGGCTACACCTTC.